This T cell receptor beta chain derives from a study of Ad26.COV2.S vaccination and SARS-CoV-2 variants. Study at large: In the study, Ad26.COV2.S was injected intramuscularly once, or twice 56 days apart. Study-wide points: Ad26.COV2.S recipients had broader spike-specific TCRs (P = 0.0014). Substantial breadth was reported for post-vaccination spike-specific CD8+ and CD4+ T cells. Analytic work on TCR breadth and depth might have understated the full extent of total T cell responses.

Treatment here: over 15 received Ad26.COV2.S at low or high dose, single or two shots; roughly five received placebo; per-sample allocation not given. Samples came from day 63 after the first vaccine or placebo injection. Notes on this clone: Its cognate antigen is unknown.

Clones were read by immunoSEQ multiplex PCR, and TCRdb kept only the in-frame ones, dropping some. The table lists under 500,000 clones, 92% of them singletons, with 1.5% to 2% in the top ten. The sequence was collected from a person aged 18-65 years who received the Ad26.COV2.S COVID-19 vaccine or a placebo. Material: peripheral blood, obtained in a trial of Ad26.COV2.S vaccine versus placebo.

CDR3 sequence: CASSWANDLAEQYF. The CDR3 DNA reads TGTGCCAGTTCTTGGGCCAACGACCTCGCCGAGCAGTACTTC. This chain connects TRBV19 to TRBJ2-7, with no clear D. V was cut by 8 bases and J by 6 bases, with 20 bases left in between. Germline-derived CDR1 and CDR2 are LNHDA and SQIVND (reference sequence). This CDR3 contains 14 residues.